This TCR beta chain was found in a study of response to subunit inactivated influenza vaccine. The CDR3 contains 14 residues. Trimming removed 2 bases from V and 2 bases from J, with 10 bases in between. Per germline, CDR1 SGHTA and CDR2 FQGNSA. Study-wide points: Authors proposed each seasonal influenza vaccination draws in few new T cells.

Concerning this clonotype: Antigen unknown.

TCRdb independently ran MiXCR on the RT-PCR reads; one entry per CDR3 protein. The data show 610,000 or so distinct CDR3 sequences, 12% to 15% seen once. The material was PBMCs from blood, obtained 11 to 12 days after vaccination. This receptor was obtained from a man aged 50 to 59 who received an inactivated influenza vaccine. The chain employs TRBV7-2 and TRBJ2-7, with D maybe TRBD1 (5 bases). This chain's CDR3 is CASSLRQNAYEQYF. CDR3 nucleotides: TGTGCCAGCAGCTTAAGACAGAACGCCTACGAGCAGTACTTC.